This T cell receptor beta chain was documented in a study of neurological immune-mediated disorders. The V and J ends lost 0 bases and 9 bases respectively, with 9 bases between them. CDR3 length equals 13 residues. Germline values: CDR1 DFQATT, CDR2 SNEGSKA (reference sequence). Study results and limitations: It was HTLV-1-associated myelopathy that showed the most TCR clonal expansion, while multiple sclerosis showed the least, falling below healthy controls. CDR3 amino acid sequences of expanded clones were not shared across subjects, a result suggesting private repertoires in all groups.

It was blood bank volunteers in Maryland, USA who made up the healthy controls. A total of 2 million PBMCs stored at -80 degrees C provided the unsorted libraries. This clonotype was observed many times. The target antigen is unknown. TCRdb passed the 5' RACE reads through MiXCR, listing each CDR3 protein once. Of 32,000 or so distinct CDR3 sequences listed, about 12% are singletons. The sequencing sample was made of PBMCs. This sequence originates from a woman aged 60-75 years in good health. The chain has TRBV20-1 and TRBJ1-6; D unclear. The chain's CDR3 is CSARDREPSPLHF. CDR3 in DNA: TGCAGTGCTAGAGATCGAGAGCCTTCACCCCTCCACTTT.